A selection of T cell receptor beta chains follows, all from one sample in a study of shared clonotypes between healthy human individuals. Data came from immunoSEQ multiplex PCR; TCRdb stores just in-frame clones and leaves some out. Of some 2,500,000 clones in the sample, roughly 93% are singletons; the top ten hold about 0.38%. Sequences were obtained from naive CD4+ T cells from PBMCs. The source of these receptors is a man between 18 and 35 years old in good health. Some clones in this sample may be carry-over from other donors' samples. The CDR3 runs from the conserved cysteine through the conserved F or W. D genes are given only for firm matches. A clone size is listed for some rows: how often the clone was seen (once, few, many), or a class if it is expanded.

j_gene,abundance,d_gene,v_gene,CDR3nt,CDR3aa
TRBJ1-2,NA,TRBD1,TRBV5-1,TGCGCCAGCAGCCCTGGACAGGACGGTGGCTACACCTTC,CASSPGQDGGYTF
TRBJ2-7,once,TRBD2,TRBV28,TGTGCCAGCAGTTTATCACTAGCGGGAGTTTACGAGCAGTACTTC,CASSLSLAGVYEQYF
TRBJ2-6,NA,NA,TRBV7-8,TGTGCCAGCAGCTTAGGGGCCAGCTCTGGGGCCAACGTCCTGACTTTC,CASSLGASSGANVLTF
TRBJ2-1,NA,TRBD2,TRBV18,TGTGCCAGCTCCGGGACTAGCGACAATGAGCAGTTCTTC,CASSGTSDNEQFF
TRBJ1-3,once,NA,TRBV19,TGTGCCAGTAGTGATCGAAAGGGGACCTCTGGAAACACCATATATTTT,CASSDRKGTSGNTIYF
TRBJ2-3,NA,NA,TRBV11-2,TGTGCCAGCAGCTTAGGGGGCGGTCTTAGGTCGCAGTATTTT,CASSLGGGLRSQYF
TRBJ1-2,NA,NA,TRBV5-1,TGCGCCAGCAGCTTGAGCCAGACGACTCATGGCTACACCTTC,CASSLSQTTHGYTF
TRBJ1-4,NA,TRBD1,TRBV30,TGTGCCTGGAGTCGGGACAGGGTTGATGAAAAACTGTTTTTT,CAWSRDRVDEKLFF
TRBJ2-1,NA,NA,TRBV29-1,TGCAGCGTTGACAGGAACAATGAGCAGTTCTTC,CSVDRNNEQFF
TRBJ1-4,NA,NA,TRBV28,TGTGCCAGCATGGAGGCATTGCGAGAAAAACTGTTTTTT,CASMEALREKLFF
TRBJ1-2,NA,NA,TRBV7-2,TGTGCCAGCAGCTTTTCTTTCGCTAACTATGGCTACACCTTC,CASSFSFANYGYTF
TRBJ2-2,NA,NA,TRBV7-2,TGTGCCAGCGGCACTAGAGGGCCCGGGGAGCTGTTTTTT,CASGTRGPGELFF
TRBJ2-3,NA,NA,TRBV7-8,TGTGCCAGCAGCTTAGGATGGAGACCCGACACAGATACGCAGTATTTT,CASSLGWRPDTDTQYF
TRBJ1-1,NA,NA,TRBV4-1,TGCGCCAGCAGCCAACGGGCGCCGACCAACACTGAAGCTTTCTTT,CASSQRAPTNTEAFF
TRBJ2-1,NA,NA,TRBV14,TGTGCCAGCAGCCCGTTACTGGGAAAGGGTCCACCGTTCTTC,CASSPLLGKGPPFF
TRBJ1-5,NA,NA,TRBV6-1,TGTGCCAGCAGTGTTGACAGGTTCCAGCCCCAGCATTTT,CASSVDRFQPQHF
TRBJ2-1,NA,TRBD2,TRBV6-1,TGTGCCAGCCTGACTAGCGGCTACAATGAGCAGTTCTTC,CASLTSGYNEQFF
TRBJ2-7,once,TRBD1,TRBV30,TGTGCCTGGGGTAGACAGGGCACCTACGAGCAGTACTTC,CAWGRQGTYEQYF
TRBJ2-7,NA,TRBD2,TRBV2,TGTGCCAGCAGTTACCAAGGACTAGCGGGAGGCACCTACGTGCAGTACTTC,CASSYQGLAGGTYVQYF
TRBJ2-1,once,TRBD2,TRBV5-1,TGCGCCAGCAGCTTGCAGGGTCTAGCGGTCAATGAGCAGTTCTTC,CASSLQGLAVNEQFF
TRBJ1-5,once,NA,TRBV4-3,TGCGCCAGCAGCCAAGAAAGTACCTGGCAGCCCCAGCATTTT,CASSQESTWQPQHF
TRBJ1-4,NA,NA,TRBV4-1,TGCGCCAGCAGCCAACTTAGCGGCAGGGCCAATGAAAAACTGTTTTTT,CASSQLSGRANEKLFF
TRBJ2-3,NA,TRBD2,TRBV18,TGTGCCAGCTCACCCTGGGAGGGGCTAGCGGGCCATACGCAGTATTTT,CASSPWEGLAGHTQYF
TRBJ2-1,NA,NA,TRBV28,TGTGCCAGCAGTTTAGGGGGGAGTAACTCCTACAATGAGCAGTTCTTC,CASSLGGSNSYNEQFF
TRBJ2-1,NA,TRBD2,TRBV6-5,TGTGCCAGCAGTCGACTAGCGGGAGGGCTTCAGGAGCAGTTCTTC,CASSRLAGGLQEQFF
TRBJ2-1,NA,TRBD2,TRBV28,TGTGCCAGCAGTTTAATCGGCGGGAGGGCCTCGAATGAGCAGTTCTTC,CASSLIGGRASNEQFF
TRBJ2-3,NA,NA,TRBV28,TGTGCCAGCAGTTTATCCATCACTAGTAGCGATACGCAGTATTTT,CASSLSITSSDTQYF
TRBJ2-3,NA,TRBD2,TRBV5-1,TGCGCCAGCAGCCCTAGCGGGAGAGGAAGGACAGATACGCAGTATTTT,CASSPSGRGRTDTQYF
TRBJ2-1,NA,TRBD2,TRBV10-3,TGTGCCATCAGTGAGGTAGCGGGAGTTACGAATGAGCAGTTCTTC,CAISEVAGVTNEQFF
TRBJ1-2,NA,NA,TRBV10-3,TGTGCCATCAGTGAGGAGGGGACACCCCCCCGCGGTGGCTACACCTTC,CAISEEGTPPRGGYTF
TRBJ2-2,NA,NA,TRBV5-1,TGCGCCAGCAGCGACCAGGGGTCCGGGGAGCTGTTTTTT,CASSDQGSGELFF
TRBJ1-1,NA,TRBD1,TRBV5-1,TGCGCCAGCAGCTCGACAGGGGGATTGAACACTGAAGCTTTCTTT,CASSSTGGLNTEAFF
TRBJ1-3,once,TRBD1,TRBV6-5,TGTGCCAGCAGGACCGACAGGGGGCCCGGAAACACCATATATTTT,CASRTDRGPGNTIYF
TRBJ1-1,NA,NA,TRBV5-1,TGCGCCAGCAGCTTCCGGGGGCAGGACACTGAAGCTTTCTTT,CASSFRGQDTEAFF
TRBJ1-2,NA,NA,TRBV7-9,TGTGCCAGCAGCTTGTTTACCAACTGGGACATCTTCCGCGTCACCTTC,CASSLFTNWDIFRVTF
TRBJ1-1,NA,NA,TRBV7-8,TGTGCCAGCAGCTCCGCACAGGTCAGCACTGAAGCTTTCTTT,CASSSAQVSTEAFF
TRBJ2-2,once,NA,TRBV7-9,TGTGCCAGCAGCCCAGGAGGGGTGAACACCGGGGAGCTGTTTTTT,CASSPGGVNTGELFF
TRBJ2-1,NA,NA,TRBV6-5,TGTGCCAGCAGCCCCGGGCCCTACAATGAGCAGTTCTTC,CASSPGPYNEQFF
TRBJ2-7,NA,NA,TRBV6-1,TGTGCCAGCAGTGAAGGCGACCAGTCCTACGAGCAGTACTTC,CASSEGDQSYEQYF
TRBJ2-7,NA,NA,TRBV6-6,TGTGCCAGCAGTTACCCCCAAGCCCTCTCCTACGAGCAGTACTTC,CASSYPQALSYEQYF
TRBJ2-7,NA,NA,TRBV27,TGTGCCAGCAGTTTAGGGACGGGTGGGGAGCAGTACTTC,CASSLGTGGEQYF
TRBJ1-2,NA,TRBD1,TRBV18,TGTGCCAGCTCAATCGGGACAGGAGGGAACTATGGCTACACCTTC,CASSIGTGGNYGYTF
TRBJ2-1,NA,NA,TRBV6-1,TGTGCCAGCAGTGTGGTAGGGAACAATGAGCAGTTCTTC,CASSVVGNNEQFF
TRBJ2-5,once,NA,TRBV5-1,TGCGCCAGCAGCTCCATGGACAGATCTCAAGAGACCCAGTACTTC,CASSSMDRSQETQYF
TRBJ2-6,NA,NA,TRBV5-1,TGCGCCAGCAGCCCCTTAGGATTCCACACTGGGGCCAACGTCCTGACTTTC,CASSPLGFHTGANVLTF
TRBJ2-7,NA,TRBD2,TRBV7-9,TGTGCCAGCAGCTTACGGGGGACTAGCGGGACATACGAGCAGTACTTC,CASSLRGTSGTYEQYF
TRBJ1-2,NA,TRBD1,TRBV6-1,TGTGCCAGCAGCGGACAGGGAATCTATGGCTACACCTTC,CASSGQGIYGYTF
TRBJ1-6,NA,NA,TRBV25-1,TGTGCCAGCAGTGCACAGGGAATTAATTCACCCCTCCACTTT,CASSAQGINSPLHF
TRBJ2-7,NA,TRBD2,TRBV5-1,TGCGCCAGCAGCGCGGGACTAGCGGGAGGGCCAGGGGAGCAGTACTTC,CASSAGLAGGPGEQYF
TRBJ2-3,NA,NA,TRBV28,TGTGCCAGCAGTAAACCCGGCGGATCTAGCACAGATACGCAGTATTTT,CASSKPGGSSTDTQYF
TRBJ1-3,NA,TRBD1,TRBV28,TGTGCCAGTCAGGACAGGGAAGGAAACACCATATATTTT,CASQDREGNTIYF
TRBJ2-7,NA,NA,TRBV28,TGTGCCAGCAGTCGGCTTAGCCCCTACGAGCAGTACTTC,CASSRLSPYEQYF
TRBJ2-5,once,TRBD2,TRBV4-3,TGCGCCAGCAGCCAAGGAATGGGACTAGCGGGAGGAGGGGAGACCCAGTACTTC,CASSQGMGLAGGGETQYF
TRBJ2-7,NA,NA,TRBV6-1,TGTGCCAGCAGCCGCCAGGAAGGGCTCACCTACGAGCAGTACTTC,CASSRQEGLTYEQYF
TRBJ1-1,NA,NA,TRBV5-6,TGTGCCAGCCTCGGACGAGGGAACACTGAAGCTTTCTTT,CASLGRGNTEAFF
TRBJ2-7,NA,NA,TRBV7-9,TGTGCCAGCAGCCGTTGGGGGGTTTGGGAGCAGTACTTC,CASSRWGVWEQYF
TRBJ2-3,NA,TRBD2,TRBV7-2,TGTGCCAGCAGCTTAGTCAGTAGCGGGAGCACAGATACGCAGTATTTT,CASSLVSSGSTDTQYF
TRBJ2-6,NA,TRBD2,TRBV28,TGTGCCAGCAGTTTGGAGCGGGGGTTTGGCGTCCTGACTTTC,CASSLERGFGVLTF
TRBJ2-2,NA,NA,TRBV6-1,TGTGCCAGCATGAATCCGTACACCGGGGAGCTGTTTTTT,CASMNPYTGELFF
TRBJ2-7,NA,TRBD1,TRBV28,TGTGCCGCCAATCAACAGGGGCCCGTCGACGAGCAGTACTTC,CAANQQGPVDEQYF